This TCR beta chain was profiled in a study of blood T cells in healthy people across ages. Study-level background: Per two T cells, template switching captured roughly one barcoded beta molecule. Findings and caveats of the study: In older individuals, TCR beta diversity per million T cells was lower, falling roughly linearly with age. Fewer expanded clones and more diversity marked long-lived versus aged donors. With donor CMV status unknown, expanded clonotype changes were possibly confounded.

The length of the CDR3 is 20 residues. In germline, CDR1 is DFQATT, CDR2 SNEGSKA (reference sequence). J gave up 12 bases and V 1 base, and 24 bases lay outside the gene matches. Through a sample-barcoded 5' primer and a J-beta primer mix, a second PCR was run for roughly 7 to 12 cycles. TCRdb reprocessed the 5' RACE reads with MiXCR, giving one entry per CDR3 protein. The sample has around 870,000 distinct CDR3 sequences, roughly 26% seen once. This clonotype was observed a few times. Antigen unknown. This clonotype was obtained from a woman of 80 years or more in good health. Sequenced sample: blood. The J gene is TRBJ1-4, the V gene TRBV20-1; 12 bases are a match to TRBD1. The CDR3, as DNA: TGCAGTGCTAGAGGCCTGGGACAGGGGGCCTCATCAGCCCTGGGCCTTGAACTGTTTTTT. Translating gives CSARGLGQGASSALGLELFF.